This T cell receptor beta chain was sequenced for a study of blood T cell repertoires in COVID-19. Study in general: The United States, Italy and Spain were the sources of the acute and convalescent COVID-19 samples.

Germline V gene data show CDR1 as SGHVS and CDR2 as FQNEAQ. This CDR3 is 16 amino acids long. V lost 1 base and J 5 bases, leaving 15 bases between the germline ends. Source study methods: Amplifying reference gene primers gave estimates of nucleated cell counts. Produced via immunoSEQ multiplex PCR; TCRdb's table is partial and in-frame only. The V and J calls and clone size come from that table; D and trimming were worked out from the DNA. The table includes about 110,000 clones, 84% detected once. Sequencing was done on a sample of peripheral blood. The rearrangement joins TRBV7-8 to TRBJ2-1, with D tentatively TRBD1 (6 bases). The source is a woman older than 75 with active or convalescent COVID-19. In DNA form, the CDR3 reads TGTGCCAGCAGCTTAGGCCAGGGAAGGGGGAACAATGAGCAGTTCTTC. It specifies CASSLGQGRGNNEQFF.